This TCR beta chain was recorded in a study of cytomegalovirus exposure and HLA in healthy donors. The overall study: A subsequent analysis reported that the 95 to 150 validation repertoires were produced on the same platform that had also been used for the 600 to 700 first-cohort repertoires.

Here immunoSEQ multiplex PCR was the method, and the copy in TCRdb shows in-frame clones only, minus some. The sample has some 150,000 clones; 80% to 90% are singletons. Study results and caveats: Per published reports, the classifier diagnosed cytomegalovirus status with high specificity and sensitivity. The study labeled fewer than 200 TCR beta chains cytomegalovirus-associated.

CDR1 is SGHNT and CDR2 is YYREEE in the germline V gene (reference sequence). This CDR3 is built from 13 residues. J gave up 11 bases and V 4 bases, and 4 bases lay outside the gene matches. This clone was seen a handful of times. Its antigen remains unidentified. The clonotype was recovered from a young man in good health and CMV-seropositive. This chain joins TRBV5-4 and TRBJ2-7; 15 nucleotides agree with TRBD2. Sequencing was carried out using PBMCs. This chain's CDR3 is CASSPGTSGRKYF. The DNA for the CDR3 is TGTGCCAGCAGCCCCGGGACTAGCGGGAGGAAGTACTTC.